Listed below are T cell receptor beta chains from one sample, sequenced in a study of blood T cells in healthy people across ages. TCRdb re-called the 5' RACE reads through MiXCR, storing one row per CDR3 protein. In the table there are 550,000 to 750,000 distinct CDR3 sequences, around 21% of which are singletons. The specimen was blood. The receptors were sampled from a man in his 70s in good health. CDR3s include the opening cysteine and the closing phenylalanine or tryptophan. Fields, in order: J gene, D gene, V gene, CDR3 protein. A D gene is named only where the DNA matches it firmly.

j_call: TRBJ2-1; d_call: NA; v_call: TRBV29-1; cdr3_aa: CSVFRDNSYNEQFF
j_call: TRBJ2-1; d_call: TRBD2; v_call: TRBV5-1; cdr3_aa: CASSLGTSGTQNEQFF
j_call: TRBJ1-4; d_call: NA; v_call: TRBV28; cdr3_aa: CASSPDRLNEKLFF
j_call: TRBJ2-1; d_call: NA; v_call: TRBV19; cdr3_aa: CASSIGSYNEQFF
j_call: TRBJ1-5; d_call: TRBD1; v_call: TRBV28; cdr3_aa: CASRTGQGVWPQHF
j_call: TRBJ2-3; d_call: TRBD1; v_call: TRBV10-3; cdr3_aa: CAISYRQGTSTDTQYF
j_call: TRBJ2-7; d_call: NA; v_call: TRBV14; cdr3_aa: CASSPQQSYEQYF
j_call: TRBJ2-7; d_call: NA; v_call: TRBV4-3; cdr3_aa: CASSQEVFVGFAYF
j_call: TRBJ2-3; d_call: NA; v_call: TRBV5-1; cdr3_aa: CASSFGTRGPGTDTQYF
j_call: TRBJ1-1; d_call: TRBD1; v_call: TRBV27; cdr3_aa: CASSSKPGQSTEAFF
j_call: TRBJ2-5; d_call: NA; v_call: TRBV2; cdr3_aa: CASSFRNQETQYF
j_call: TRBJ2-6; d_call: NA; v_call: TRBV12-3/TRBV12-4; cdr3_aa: CASSFGYLSGANVLTF
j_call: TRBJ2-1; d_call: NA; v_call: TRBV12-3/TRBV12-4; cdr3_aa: CASSPPRGLGYNEQFF
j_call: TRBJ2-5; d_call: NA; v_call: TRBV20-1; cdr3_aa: CSARDPNSQETQYF
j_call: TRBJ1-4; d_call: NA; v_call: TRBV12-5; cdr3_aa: CASGLVVGGHNEKLFF
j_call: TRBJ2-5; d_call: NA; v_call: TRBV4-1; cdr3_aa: CASSPARQAEETQYF
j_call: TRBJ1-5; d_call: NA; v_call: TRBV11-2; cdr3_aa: CASSLDSGFQPQHF
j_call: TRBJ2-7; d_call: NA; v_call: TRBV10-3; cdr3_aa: CAISERVPYEQYF
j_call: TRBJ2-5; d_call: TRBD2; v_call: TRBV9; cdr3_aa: CASSVVSGSKTQYF
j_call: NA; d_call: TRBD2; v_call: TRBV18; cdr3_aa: CASSPGEGSEQYF